What follows describes a single T cell receptor beta chain. Its antigen remains unknown. The entry originates in a study of a mutant IDH1 vaccine in newly diagnosed glioma. Overall study context: Every participant had undergone radiotherapy, temozolomide, or both before, and most underwent both.

Germline values: CDR1 SNHLY, CDR2 FYNNEI. This CDR3 spans 16 amino acids. Deletions cut 3 bases from V and 5 bases from J, with 17 bases between. Only in-frame clones appear in the TCRdb table, and some are missing; sequencing was by immunoSEQ multiplex PCR. The sample contains 50,000 to 65,000 clones, approximately 81% of which appear only once. Study findings and constraints: Across multiple MHC alleles, 80% to 95% of patients had vaccine-induced responses.

Sample time point: baseline, week 1 (first vaccination visit). The treatment: pre-vaccination baseline after standard-of-care therapy. Sequences were derived from PBMCs, sampled from a glioma patient treated with radiotherapy, temozolomide or both. The TCR was taken from a man younger than 35 with glioma. The chain carries TRBV2 and TRBJ2-1; D possibly corresponds to TRBD2 (6 bases). In DNA form, the CDR3 reads TGTGCCAGCAGTGATGACGGGAGCCTTGCCGACAATGAGCAGTTCTTC. Translated: CASSDDGSLADNEQFF.